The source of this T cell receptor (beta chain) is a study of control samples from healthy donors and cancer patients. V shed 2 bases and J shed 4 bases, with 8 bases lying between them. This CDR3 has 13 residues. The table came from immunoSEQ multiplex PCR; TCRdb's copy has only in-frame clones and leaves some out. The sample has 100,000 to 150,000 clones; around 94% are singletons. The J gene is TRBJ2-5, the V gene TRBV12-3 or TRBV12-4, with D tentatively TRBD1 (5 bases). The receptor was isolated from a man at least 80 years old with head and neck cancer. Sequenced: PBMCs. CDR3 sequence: CASSLRGSETQYF. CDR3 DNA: TGTGCCAGCAGTTTAAGGGGTTCAGAGACCCAGTACTTC.